What follows describes a single TCR beta chain. Its recognized antigen is unknown. No per-base quality is available; no much larger clone lies one base away. In the paper's terms, the time point label means: about 28 days (+/-7) after the second vaccine dose. AZD1222 recipients whose second dose came at about 4 weeks and those whose second dose came at about 12 weeks were combined into one group, since spike-specific TCR depth and breadth did not differ between the two schedules. Vaccinee samples came from UK trials COV001 and COV002, including a single-blind randomized controlled phase 2/3 trial of AZD1222 (ChAdOx1 nCoV-19) in healthy adults. For TCRbeta chain sequencing, PBMC samples from trial participants were taken at day 0 and at day 28 after the second dose. The entry originates in a study of T cell responses to AZD1222 COVID-19 vaccine (dated by TCRdb to about 2021). Study-wide context: TCR sequencing covered roughly 230 trial participants: 200 to 220 given two doses of AZD1222 and about 26 given two doses of MenACWY control vaccine. Enrollment into the trials was organized by age into subgroups of 18-55, 56-69 and 70-plus years, and those subgroups contained about 160, 30 and 59 TCR-sequenced participants, respectively.

The CDR3 regions of human TCRbeta chains were analyzed by immunosequencing. The original methods were these. Repertoire TCRs were checked for matches against a reference library of SARS-CoV-2-specific TCRs that had been generated using the MIRA antigen-specificity platform. Breadth meant the fraction of unique TCRs that were SARS-CoV-2-associated, whereas depth meant the fraction of total T cells that were SARS-CoV-2-associated. Using the MIRA data, every spike-specific TCR was mapped to the spike region that the TCR reacted to and assigned to either a CD4 or a CD8 class. Log10-transformed breadth and depth values were compared by one-way ANOVA with Sidak's multiple comparisons tests. Not all clones reach the TCRdb copy of this immuneACCESS table, which keeps in-frame sequences only. Checked studies attribute under half of the gap to unresolved V genes and leave the rest unexplained. V, J and clone size reflect that table, while D and trimming were determined from the DNA. Recorded for this sample are some 88,000 clones; 90% of them occurred a single time. Around 5.8% of the sample rests with the top ten.

Overall results and qualifications from the work: In the small 56-69-year group, the increase in depth fell short of significance, most likely because of low power. After two AZD1222 doses, spike-specific TCR breadth and depth were significantly higher than at day 0 and than in MenACWY recipients. CD4 TCRs associated with the vaccine covered the entire spike protein, and the dominant responses were in regions 160-218 and 743-854. Conclusions about previously exposed vaccinees are limited, since just five or six AZD1222 recipients were seropositive for SARS-CoV-2 at baseline. Because no day 14 peak-response samples were available, the repertoires could be characterized only after the peak T cell response. Most participants were white British and females outnumbered males, and the authors suggested that clonal diversity may have been underestimated. Nearly half of unique spike-specific TCRs reportedly recognized epitopes outside regions mutated in the B.1.351 and B.1.1.7 variants.

Trimming removed 0 bases from V and 2 bases from J; the gene matches leave 6 bases unexplained. Taken from the germline V gene, the CDR1 and CDR2 loops are SGHAT and FQNNGV. The CDR3 covers 17 residues, taking in both the cysteine and the phenylalanine. Only the CDR3 DNA is retained, 51 bases long and in frame from the first base. This TCR was sampled from an adult who received the AZD1222 COVID-19 vaccine. The V and J segments used are TRBV11-2 and TRBJ2-1; a stretch of 8 junction bases matches TRBD2. This specimen was peripheral blood, taken 28 days after the second AZD1222 dose. In nucleotides, the sequence is TGTGCCAGCAGCTTAGATGACCGGGGGGGGCCCTACAATGAGCAGTTCTTC. Its protein product is CASSLDDRGGPYNEQFF.